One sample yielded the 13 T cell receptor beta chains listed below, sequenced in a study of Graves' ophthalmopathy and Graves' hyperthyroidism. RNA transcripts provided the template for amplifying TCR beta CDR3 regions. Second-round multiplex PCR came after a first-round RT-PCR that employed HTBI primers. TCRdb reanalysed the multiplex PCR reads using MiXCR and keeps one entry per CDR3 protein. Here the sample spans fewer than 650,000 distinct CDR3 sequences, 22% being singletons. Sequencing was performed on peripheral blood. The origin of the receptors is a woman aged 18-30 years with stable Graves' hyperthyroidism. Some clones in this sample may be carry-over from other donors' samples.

CDR3 sequence (DNA): TGTGCCAGCAGCGCCCGCGGAGGGACCGGGGCTTTCTTT. Encoded protein: CASSARGGTGAFF. V and J are TRBV7-6 and TRBJ1-1, with TRBD1 as a possible D gene (5 bases). The V end lost 5 bases, the J end lost 11 bases, and 18 bases lay between the germline ends. This CDR3 has 13 residues. Germline CDR1 SGHVS, CDR2 FNYEAQ.

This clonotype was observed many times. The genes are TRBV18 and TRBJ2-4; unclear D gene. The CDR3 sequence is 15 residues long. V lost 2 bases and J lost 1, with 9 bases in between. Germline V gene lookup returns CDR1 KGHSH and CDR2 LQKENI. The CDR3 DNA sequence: TGTGCCAGCTCACCATCGCCGGTGGCCAAAAACATTCAGTACTTC. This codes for CASSPSPVAKNIQYF.

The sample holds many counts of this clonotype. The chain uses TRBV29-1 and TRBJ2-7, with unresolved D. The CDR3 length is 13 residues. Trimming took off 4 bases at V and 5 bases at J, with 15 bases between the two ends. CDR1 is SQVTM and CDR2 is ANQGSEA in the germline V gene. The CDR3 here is CSVGVRQQDEQYF. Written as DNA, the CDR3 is TGCAGCGTTGGGGTTCGGCAGCAAGACGAGCAGTACTTC.

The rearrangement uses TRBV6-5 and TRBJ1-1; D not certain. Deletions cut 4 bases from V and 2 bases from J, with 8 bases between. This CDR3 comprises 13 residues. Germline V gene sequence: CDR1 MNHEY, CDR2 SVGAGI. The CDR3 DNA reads TGTGCCAGCAGTTGGCTCATTAACACTGAAGCTTTCTTT. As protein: CASSWLINTEAFF.

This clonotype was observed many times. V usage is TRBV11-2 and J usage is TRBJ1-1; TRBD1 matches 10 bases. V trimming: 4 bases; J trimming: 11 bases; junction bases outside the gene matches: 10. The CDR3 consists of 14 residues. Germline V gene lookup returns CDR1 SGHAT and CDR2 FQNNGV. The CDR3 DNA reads TGTGCCAGCAGCTCTAAGACGGGACAGGGGTTGGCTTTCTTT. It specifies CASSSKTGQGLAFF.

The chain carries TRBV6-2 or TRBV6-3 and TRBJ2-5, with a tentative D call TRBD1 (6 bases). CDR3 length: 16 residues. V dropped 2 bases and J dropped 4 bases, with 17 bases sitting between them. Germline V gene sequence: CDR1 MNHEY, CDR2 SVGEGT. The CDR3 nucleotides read TGTGCCAGCAGTTACGATGGGGACACACCGGGAGAGACCCAGTACTTC. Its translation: CASSYDGDTPGETQYF.

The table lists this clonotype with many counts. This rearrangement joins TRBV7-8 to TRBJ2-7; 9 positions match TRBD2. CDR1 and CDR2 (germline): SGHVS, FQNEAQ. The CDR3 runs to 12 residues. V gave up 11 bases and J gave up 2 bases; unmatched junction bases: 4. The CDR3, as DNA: TGTGCCGTTAAGCGGGGGGCCTACGAGCAGTACTTC. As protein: CAVKRGAYEQYF. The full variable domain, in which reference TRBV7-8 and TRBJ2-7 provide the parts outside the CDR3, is GAGVSQSPRYKVAKRGQDVALRCDPISGHVSLFWYQQALGQGPEFLTYFQNEAQLDKSGLPSDRFFAERPEGSVSTLKIQRTQQEDSAVYLCAVKRGAYEQYFGPGTRLTVT.

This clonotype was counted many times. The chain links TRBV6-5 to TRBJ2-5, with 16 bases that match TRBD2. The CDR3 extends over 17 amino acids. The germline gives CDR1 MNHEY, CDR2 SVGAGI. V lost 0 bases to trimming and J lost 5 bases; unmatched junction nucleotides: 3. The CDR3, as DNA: TGTGCCAGCAGTTACTCCTCGGGACTAGCGGGAGGGGAGACCCAGTACTTC. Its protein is CASSYSSGLAGGETQYF.

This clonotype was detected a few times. CDR3 coding DNA: TGTGCCAGCAGCCAGGACAGGGGGCTGGGCACCGGGGAGCTGTTTTTT. Protein sequence: CASSQDRGLGTGELFF. The chain recombines TRBV14 with TRBJ2-2; 11 bases map to TRBD1. Trimming at V came to 3 bases and at J to 4 bases, leaving 4 bases not matched to a gene. This CDR3 region has 16 residues. CDR1 SGHDN and CDR2 FVKESK come from the germline V gene.

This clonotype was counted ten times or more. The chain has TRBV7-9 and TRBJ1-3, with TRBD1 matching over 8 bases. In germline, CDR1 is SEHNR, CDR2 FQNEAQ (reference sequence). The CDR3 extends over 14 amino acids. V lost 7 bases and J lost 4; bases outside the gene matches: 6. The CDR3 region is CASIRTGSGNTIYF. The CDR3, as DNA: TGTGCCAGCATCCGGACAGGGAGCGGAAACACCATATATTTT.

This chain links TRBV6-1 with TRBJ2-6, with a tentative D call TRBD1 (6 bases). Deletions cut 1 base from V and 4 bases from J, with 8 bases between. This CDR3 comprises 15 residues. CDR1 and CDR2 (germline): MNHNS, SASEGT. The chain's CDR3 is CASSEEGDGANVLTF. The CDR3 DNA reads TGTGCCAGCAGTGAAGAGGGGGACGGGGCCAACGTCCTGACTTTC.

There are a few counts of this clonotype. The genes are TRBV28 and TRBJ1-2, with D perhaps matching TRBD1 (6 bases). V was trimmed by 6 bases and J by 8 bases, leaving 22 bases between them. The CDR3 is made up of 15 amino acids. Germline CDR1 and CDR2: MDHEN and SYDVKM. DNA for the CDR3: TGTGCCAGCAGCCATGCCGCGGCAGGGGAGTTGGGCTACACCTTC. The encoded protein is CASSHAAAGELGYTF.

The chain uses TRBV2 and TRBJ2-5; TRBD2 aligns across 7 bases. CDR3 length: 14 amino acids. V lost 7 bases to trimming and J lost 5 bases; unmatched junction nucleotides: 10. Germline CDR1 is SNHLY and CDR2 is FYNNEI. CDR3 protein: CASTPHAGGETQYF. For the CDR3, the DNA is TGTGCCAGCACCCCGCACGCCGGGGGGGAGACCCAGTACTTC.